The clone carrying this T cell receptor (beta chain) was recorded a few times. The antigen remains undetermined. This sample was taken from a study of response to subunit inactivated influenza vaccine. General study findings and limits: Authors proposed each seasonal influenza vaccination draws in few new T cells.

The V segment lost 6 bases and the J segment 1 base; nucleotides outside the gene matches: 5. Germline V gives CDR1 SNHLY, CDR2 FYNNEI. CDR3 size: 15 residues. Via MiXCR, TCRdb re-called the RT-PCR reads, giving one row per CDR3 protein. Of roughly 630,000 distinct CDR3 sequences detected, 14% appear once; the ten largest clones hold 7.5% to 9%. This specimen consisted of PBMCs from blood, obtained 14 days before vaccination. This receptor was identified in a man over 45 who received an inactivated influenza vaccine. This chain uses TRBV2 with TRBJ2-1; 8 bases are a match to TRBD1. CDR3 residues: CASRVDRGSYNEQFF. CDR3 coding DNA: TGTGCCAGCAGAGTTGACAGGGGATCCTACAATGAGCAGTTCTTC. Combining the CDR3 with reference TRBV2 and TRBJ2-1 gives the whole variable domain EPEVTQTPSHQVTQMGQEVILRCVPISNHLYFYWYRQILGQKVEFLVSFYNNEISEKSEIFDDQFSVERPDGSNFTLKIRSTKLEDSAMYFCASRVDRGSYNEQFFGPGTRLTVL.